The 30 T cell receptor beta chains given below trace back to one sample, sequenced in a study of T cells after yellow fever vaccination. TCRdb processed the 5' RACE reads anew with MiXCR; each CDR3 protein has one entry. The table includes about 510,000 distinct CDR3 sequences, less than 25% detected once. The sample consisted of PBMCs, taken approximately 22 days after the first yellow fever vaccination. The receptors shown here come from a man aged 18 to 30 who received the YFV17D yellow fever vaccine.

The table lists this clonotype with a few counts. The gene calls are TRBV28 and TRBJ2-5; TRBD2 agrees at 10 bases. V shed 5 bases and J 4 bases; nucleotides not matched to a gene: 7. Germline loops: CDR1 MDHEN, CDR2 SYDVKM. The CDR3 is 15 amino acids. The DNA for the CDR3 is TGTGCCAGCAGTCCGCCACTAGCGGGGCGAGAGACCCAGTACTTC. Protein sequence: CASSPPLAGRETQYF.

This sequence joins TRBV7-2 and TRBJ2-2, with a tentative D call TRBD1 (5 bases). The CDR3 length is 15 residues. The V end lost 5 bases, the J end lost 1 base, and 11 bases lay between the germline ends. Germline loops: CDR1 SGHTA, CDR2 FQGNSA. CDR3 residues: CASSARRGNTGELFF. The CDR3 nucleotides read TGTGCCAGCAGCGCCCGAAGGGGGAACACCGGGGAGCTGTTTTTT.

The chain uses TRBV5-4 and TRBJ2-5; 14 bases match TRBD2. The length of the CDR3 is 15 residues. After removal of 4 bases from V and 6 bases from J, the junction contained 5 bases not matched to a gene. Germline CDR1 is SGHNT and CDR2 is YYREEE (reference sequence). The CDR3 loop is CASSPGTSGGQTQYF. CDR3 DNA: TGTGCCAGCAGCCCGGGGACTAGCGGGGGACAGACCCAGTACTTC.

J is TRBJ1-1 and V is TRBV10-3; D unresolved. Trimming cost V 4 bases and J 5 bases, with 8 bases left between them. The CDR3 has 12 amino acids. CDR1 is ENHRY, CDR2 SYGVKD, per germline. In DNA, the CDR3 is TGTGCCATCAGTGTAGGCAGTACTGAAGCTTTCTTT. Its protein product is CAISVGSTEAFF.

This clonotype was seen a handful of times. V gene TRBV18 combines with J gene TRBJ2-7; D may correspond to TRBD1 or TRBD2 (7 bases each). The CDR3 loop spans 15 amino acids. The V and J ends lost 3 bases and 0 bases respectively, with 12 bases between them. The germline V gene has CDR1 KGHSH and CDR2 LQKENI. The CDR3 region has the DNA TGTGCCAGCTCACCTGCAGGGGGGGCCTCCTACGAGCAGTACTTC. Its translation: CASSPAGGASYEQYF.

This sequence joins TRBV7-8 and TRBJ2-3; D could derive from TRBD1 or TRBD2 (6 bases each). Germline lookup yields CDR1 SGHVS and CDR2 FQNEAQ. This CDR3 has 13 amino acids. V dropped 1 base and J dropped 7 bases, with 9 bases sitting between them. This CDR3 is CASSLVGGYTQYF. The CDR3 coding sequence is TGTGCCAGCAGCTTAGTAGGGGGGTATACGCAGTATTTT.

This clonotype appeared many times. This chain uses TRBV9 with TRBJ2-1, with 7 bases identical to TRBD1. The CDR3 is made up of 14 amino acids. The trim removed 1 base at V and 8 bases at J, leaving 6 bases unmatched. The V gene's germline CDR1 is SGDLS and CDR2 YYNGEE. The CDR3 DNA reads TGTGCCAGCAGCGTAAGACCGGGACAGTATGAGCAGTTCTTC. Amino acid sequence: CASSVRPGQYEQFF.

This clonotype occurred a few times. This CDR3 is CASSGTGDSYNEQFF. The CDR3 nucleotides are TGCGCCAGCAGCGGCACGGGGGACTCCTACAATGAGCAGTTCTTC. This sequence joins TRBV5-1 and TRBJ2-1; maybe TRBD2 (6 bases). CDR1 SGHRS and CDR2 YFSETQ come from the germline V gene. V was trimmed by 4 bases and J by 0 bases, leaving 11 bases between them. This CDR3 region has 15 residues.

The table lists this clonotype with a few counts. The rearrangement joins TRBV4-3 to TRBJ2-1, with a tentative D call TRBD2 (5 bases). The germline gives CDR1 LGHNA, CDR2 YSLEER. The V end lost 1 base, the J end lost 7 bases, and 11 bases lay between the germline ends. CDR3 length: 14 amino acids. CDR3 nucleotide sequence: TGCGCCAGCAGCCAAGGACTACTAGTAAATGAGCAGTTCTTC. Encoded protein: CASSQGLLVNEQFF.

This clonotype is a singleton in its sample. This chain uses TRBV7-2 with TRBJ1-6; D is uncertain. The CDR3 contains 15 residues. V was trimmed by 6 bases and J by 2 bases, leaving 11 bases between them. The germline V gene has CDR1 SGHTA and CDR2 FQGNSA. This CDR3 reads CASSPRPAYNSPLHF. CDR3 bases: TGTGCCAGCAGTCCTCGGCCTGCCTATAATTCACCCCTCCACTTT.

This clonotype has at least ten counts. This chain connects TRBV12-3 or TRBV12-4 to TRBJ2-1, with D perhaps matching TRBD1 (5 bases). The CDR3 consists of 13 residues. The V and J ends lost 4 bases and 4 bases respectively, with 8 bases between them. CDR3 region: CASSSGQYNEQFF. CDR3 coding DNA: TGTGCCAGCAGTTCAGGACAATACAATGAGCAGTTCTTC.

This clonotype was seen a handful of times. V is TRBV20-1 and J is TRBJ2-3; D is uncertain. V lost 3 bases to trimming and J lost 10 bases, with 14 bases between them. The germline CDR1 and CDR2 sequences are DFQATT and SNEGSKA (reference sequence). The CDR3 runs 12 residues. The CDR3 sequence is CSARLLAESQYF. The CDR3 region has the DNA TGCAGTGCTAGGTTGCTCGCGGAGTCGCAGTATTTT.

The chain has TRBV11-2 and TRBJ2-7; D gene ambiguous. Germline V gene data show CDR1 as SGHAT and CDR2 as FQNNGV. Deletions cut 4 bases from V and 6 bases from J, with 7 bases between. This CDR3 has 11 amino acids. The CDR3 loop is CASSSQVEQYF. Here the CDR3 DNA reads TGTGCCAGCAGCTCGCAGGTCGAGCAGTACTTC.

The rearrangement uses TRBV2 and TRBJ2-1, with D maybe TRBD1 (5 bases). The CDR3 sequence is 12 residues long. The V gene lost 8 bases and the J gene lost 7 bases, with 12 bases spanning the gap. Germline CDR1 reads SNHLY; CDR2 reads FYNNEI. The CDR3 nucleotides read TGTGCCAGCGGAAGGGGTCCGAATGAGCAGTTCTTC. It is translated as CASGRGPNEQFF.

This clonotype has more than one count but fewer than ten. The chain is built from TRBV20-1 and TRBJ2-1, with 8 bases fitting TRBD1. V dropped 3 bases and J dropped 6; count of bases not matched to a gene: 13. Germline V gives CDR1 DFQATT, CDR2 SNEGSKA (reference sequence). This CDR3 has 16 residues. CDR3 amino acids: CSARPRGRIVSNEQFF. The CDR3 region has the DNA TGCAGTGCTAGGCCCAGGGGGCGAATAGTTAGCAATGAGCAGTTCTTC.

This clonotype was seen ten or more times. The chain couples TRBV5-1 to TRBJ2-7; D gene uncertain. The germline V gene has CDR1 SGHRS and CDR2 YFSETQ. V was trimmed by 2 bases and J by 0 bases, leaving 12 bases between them. CDR3 size: 15 residues. DNA for the CDR3: TGCGCCAGCAGCTTAGAGCCGGGCTACTCCTACGAGCAGTACTTC. Amino acid sequence: CASSLEPGYSYEQYF.

J is TRBJ2-7 and V is TRBV6-1; D is unclear. Germline V gene sequence: CDR1 MNHNS, CDR2 SASEGT. Trimming removed 3 bases at V and 3 bases at J, with 9 bases between. CDR3 length: 13 residues. CDR3 amino acids: CASSEVELYEQYV. As DNA, the CDR3 is TGTGCCAGCAGTGAGGTGGAACTCTACGAGCAGTACGTC.

This clonotype has more than one count but fewer than ten. This rearrangement joins TRBV11-2 to TRBJ2-3; no definite D call. With 8 bases removed from V and 7 bases from J, the gap between germline ends came to 13 bases. Germline CDR1 is SGHAT and CDR2 is FQNNGV. The CDR3 is 12 amino acids. DNA of the CDR3: TGTGCCAGCGCTCATGAATTGAATACGCAGTATTTT. Translated: CASAHELNTQYF.

The rearrangement links TRBV10-2 to TRBJ2-3; TRBD2 matches at 11 bases. Germline V gene lookup returns CDR1 WSHSY and CDR2 SAAADI. This CDR3 is built from 14 residues. V shed 6 bases and J 6 bases; nucleotides not matched to a gene: 5. The CDR3 sequence: CASRTSGADDTQYF. CDR3 in DNA: TGCGCCAGCAGGACTAGCGGGGCCGACGATACGCAGTATTTT.

V is TRBV5-1 and J is TRBJ1-4, with a weak D call TRBD1 (6 bases). V was pared by 4 bases and J by 2 bases, with 18 bases between. This CDR3 contains 17 residues. Germline CDR1 reads SGHRS; CDR2 reads YFSETQ. CDR3 DNA sequence: TGCGCCAGCAGCCGGGGAGAGCGGGGGCTGACTAATGAAAAACTGTTTTTT. The encoded protein is CASSRGERGLTNEKLFF. Variable domain in full (rest from reference TRBV5-1 and TRBJ1-4): KAGVTQTPRYLIKTRGQQVTLSCSPISGHRSVSWYQQTPGQGLQFLFEYFSETQRNKGNFPGRFSGRQFSNSRSEMNVSTLELGDSALYLCASSRGERGLTNEKLFFGSGTQLSVL.

This clonotype appeared a few times. The CDR3 DNA reads as TGCGCCAGCAGCTGGGACTCTCCCGGGACAGGGTCCAAGGGCTACACCTTC. The encoded protein is CASSWDSPGTGSKGYTF. The chain uses TRBV5-1 and TRBJ1-2; 9 positions agree with TRBD1. This CDR3 is 17 amino acids long. From germline, CDR1 is SGHRS and CDR2 YFSETQ. V lost 3 bases to trimming and J lost 8 bases; unmatched junction nucleotides: 17.

This chain connects TRBV6-1 to TRBJ2-7, with 9 bases matching TRBD2. CDR1 is MNHNS, CDR2 SASEGT, per germline. After removal of 8 bases from V and 1 base from J, the junction contained 9 bases not matched to a gene. CDR3 size: 15 residues. The CDR3 reads CASRPRLAASYEQYV. The CDR3 region has the DNA TGTGCCAGCCGCCCGCGACTAGCGGCTTCCTACGAGCAGTACGTC.

This clonotype appeared a few times. The J gene is TRBJ2-1, the V gene TRBV29-1; 13 bases are shared with TRBD2. After removal of 5 bases from V and 6 bases from J, the junction contained 4 bases not matched to a gene. Germline-derived CDR1 and CDR2 are SQVTM and ANQGSEA. The CDR3 runs 14 residues. The CDR3 protein is CSVSGTSGVNEQFF. The CDR3, as DNA: TGCAGCGTTTCCGGGACTAGCGGGGTCAATGAGCAGTTCTTC.

The rearrangement joins TRBV4-1 to TRBJ1-1; D is perhaps TRBD1 (6 bases). The CDR3 is 15 residues long. Germline loops: CDR1 MGHRA, CDR2 YSYEKL. V gave up 4 bases and J gave up 5 bases, with 17 bases separating them. CDR3 protein: CASSPRGGNGTEAFF. CDR3 DNA: TGCGCCAGCAGCCCGAGGGGGGGCAATGGGACTGAAGCTTTCTTT.

This clonotype was seen repeatedly, ten times or more. The V and J genes are TRBV5-1 and TRBJ1-1, with TRBD1 matching 12 bases. Trimming cost V 4 bases and J 8 bases; bases outside gene matches: 6. Germline-derived CDR1 and CDR2 are SGHRS and YFSETQ. The CDR3 covers 14 residues. The CDR3 is CASSLGQGAEEAFF. CDR3 DNA sequence: TGCGCCAGCAGCCTGGGACAGGGGGCCGAAGAAGCTTTCTTT.

This clonotype was counted a few times. The chain links TRBV6-5 to TRBJ2-5; TRBD1 matches at 7 bases. The CDR3 extends over 18 amino acids. V dropped 2 bases and J dropped 7; count of bases not matched to a gene: 19. The germline V gene encodes CDR1 MNHEY and CDR2 SVGAGI. For the CDR3, the DNA is TGTGCCAGCAGTTACGGGGACAACCCGGGACAGTTCGTTGGGACCCAGTACTTC. This translates into CASSYGDNPGQFVGTQYF.

The rearrangement joins TRBV5-1 to TRBJ2-1; D remains unclear. Trimming cost V 1 base and J 5 bases, with 7 bases left between them. Germline V gives CDR1 SGHRS, CDR2 YFSETQ. The CDR3 sequence is 13 residues long. This CDR3 reads CASSLNSNNEQFF. CDR3 nucleotides: TGCGCCAGCAGCTTGAACAGCAACAATGAGCAGTTCTTC.

This clonotype was observed a few times. The chain recombines TRBV4-2 with TRBJ1-4, with D hard to call. Trimming shortened V by 0 bases and J by 17 bases, and 19 bases separated the two germline ends. CDR1 and CDR2 from the germline V gene are LGHNA and YNFKEQ. This CDR3 is built from 14 residues. In DNA, the CDR3 is TGTGCCAGCAGCCAAGATTTCCCTCCAACACGGTATTTTTTT. This translates into CASSQDFPPTRYFF.

This clonotype has ten or more counts. The V gene is TRBV3-1, the J gene TRBJ1-2; D not certain. Germline-derived CDR1 and CDR2 are LGHDT and YNNKEL (reference sequence). Deletions cut 1 base from V and 5 bases from J, with 5 bases between. There are 12 residues in the CDR3. This CDR3 is CASSQGTYGYTF. Here the CDR3 DNA reads TGTGCCAGCAGCCAAGGCACTTATGGCTACACCTTC.

This clonotype was seen at least ten times. This rearrangement joins TRBV4-2 to TRBJ2-7; D is unclear. The CDR3 covers 16 residues. Germline assignment: CDR1 LGHNA and CDR2 YNFKEQ. Trimming stripped 0 bases from V and 2 bases from J, with 14 bases between. CDR3 sequence (DNA): TGTGCCAGCAGCCAAGATCTTCAGTCTAGGACCTACGAGCAGTACTTC. Its protein product is CASSQDLQSRTYEQYF.